The 28 T cell receptor beta chains reported below all come from one sample, sequenced in a study of blood T cells in healthy people across ages. Primed by a sample-barcoded 5' primer and a J-beta primer mix, a second PCR proceeded for about 7 to 11 cycles. TCRdb redid the calling of the 5' RACE reads with MiXCR, one entry per CDR3 protein. Among roughly 1,800,000 distinct CDR3 sequences listed, 40% to 55% were seen once. The sequenced sample was blood. The source of these receptors is a woman aged 40 to 50 in good health.

This clonotype has only a few counts. The V gene is TRBV6-5, the J gene TRBJ2-3; tentatively, D is TRBD1 (6 bases). CDR3 length equals 14 residues. Germline V gene lookup returns CDR1 MNHEY and CDR2 SVGAGI. The V gene lost 2 bases and the J gene lost 4 bases, with 10 bases spanning the gap. The CDR3 spells CASSYGDRSDTQYF. The CDR3 DNA is TGTGCCAGCAGTTACGGCGACAGGTCAGATACGCAGTATTTT.

The chain uses TRBV25-1 and TRBJ2-1; D call uncertain. V shed 1 base and J shed 4 bases, with 5 bases lying between them. The CDR3 is made up of 13 amino acids. From germline, CDR1 is MGHDK and CDR2 SYGVNS. This chain's CDR3 is CASSEFGYNEQFF. CDR3 sequence (DNA): TGTGCCAGCAGTGAATTTGGGTACAATGAGCAGTTCTTC.

In its sample, this clonotype was seen a few times. The chain links TRBV5-4 to TRBJ2-7, with TRBD2 matching over 9 bases. The ends lost 4 bases at V and 3 bases at J; junction bases unmatched: 5. The germline gives CDR1 SGHNT, CDR2 YYREEE (reference sequence). The CDR3 runs 14 residues. CDR3 nucleotide sequence: TGTGCCAGCAGCCGGACTAGCGAAAGCTACGAGCAGTACTTC. Protein: CASSRTSESYEQYF.

This clonotype has more than one count but fewer than ten. J is TRBJ1-2 and V is TRBV12-3 or TRBV12-4, with D perhaps matching TRBD1 (6 bases). Trimming pared 6 bases from V and 8 bases from J, leaving 16 bases between. The CDR3 totals 13 residues. The CDR3 nucleotides read TGTGCCAGCAGCCGAACAGGGCCAGGGGGCTACACCTTC. Its translation: CASSRTGPGGYTF.

The chain couples TRBV4-2 to TRBJ1-1, with 8 nucleotides matching TRBD1. With 4 bases clipped from V and 0 bases from J, the junction kept 10 bases outside the gene matches. Germline V CDR1 and CDR2: LGHNA, YNFKEQ. The CDR3 runs to 17 residues. DNA for the CDR3: TGTGCCAGCAGCCTCGGGACAGGCTTAATCCTGAACACTGAAGCTTTCTTT. Protein product: CASSLGTGLILNTEAFF.

This rearrangement joins TRBV6-5 to TRBJ2-1; D is uncertain. V dropped 8 bases and J dropped 0 bases, with 17 bases sitting between them. The CDR3 length is 16 residues. CDR1 is MNHEY and CDR2 is SVGAGI in the germline V gene. CDR3 DNA sequence: TGTGCCAGCCGTATAACGTTCGATAGCTCCTACAATGAGCAGTTCTTC. Translating it yields CASRITFDSSYNEQFF.

V gene TRBV7-2 combines with J gene TRBJ1-5; 7 bases align to TRBD1. The V and J ends lost 2 bases and 1 base, in that order; junction bases with no gene match: 5. The CDR3 runs to 16 residues. Per germline, CDR1 SGHTA and CDR2 FQGNSA. CDR3 DNA: TGTGCCAGCAGCTTATGGGGGACAGACAGCAATCAGCCCCAGCATTTT. It yields the protein CASSLWGTDSNQPQHF.

This chain links TRBV7-3 with TRBJ2-3; possibly TRBD1 or TRBD2 for D (6 bases each). CDR3 length: 16 residues. Trimming left V 5 bases short and J 5 bases short, with 20 bases between. CDR1 and CDR2 (germline): SGHTA, FQGTGA. CDR3 residues: CASSPRRGDQGDTQYF. CDR3 DNA sequence: TGTGCCAGCAGCCCTAGGAGGGGGGATCAAGGAGATACGCAGTATTTT. The full variable domain, rest sourced from reference TRBV7-3 and TRBJ2-3, is GAGVSQTPSNKVTEKGKYVELRCDPISGHTALYWYRQSLGQGPEFLIYFQGTGAADDSGLPNDRFFAVRPEGSVSTLKIQRTERGDSAVYLCASSPRRGDQGDTQYFGPGTRLTVL.

The CDR3 DNA reads as TGTGCCAGCAGCACCATAGCGGGGGGGTCCCTGGAGCAGTACTTC. Its protein product is CASSTIAGGSLEQYF. The chain recombines TRBV21-1 with TRBJ2-4; the DNA was not compared with TRBD2, the D call given in the table. TRBV21-1 is tagged as a pseudogene. The CDR3 length is 15 residues.

The chain carries TRBV3-1 and TRBJ2-7, with D unresolved. CDR1 and CDR2 from the germline V gene are LGHDT and YNNKEL (reference sequence). V was cut by 6 bases and J by 8 bases, with 17 bases left in between. CDR3 length: 13 residues. The CDR3 sequence is CASSPSQVGKQYF. The DNA of the CDR3 is TGTGCCAGCAGTCCAAGTCAGGTCGGCAAGCAGTACTTC.

The V gene is TRBV3-1, the J gene TRBJ2-5; 12 nucleotides match TRBD2. Looked up from germline, CDR1 is LGHDT and CDR2 is YNNKEL (reference sequence). The V segment lost 5 bases and the J segment 2 bases; nucleotides outside the gene matches: 9. The CDR3 is 17 amino acids. Here the CDR3 DNA reads TGTGCCAGCAGCGATCTCGGACTAGCGGGGTCACAAGAGACCCAGTACTTC. Translating gives CASSDLGLAGSQETQYF.

This clonotype has a handful of counts. This chain uses TRBV6-2 or TRBV6-3 with TRBJ1-2; possible D gene TRBD1, 5 bases. CDR1 is MNHEY and CDR2 is SVGEGT in the germline V gene. With 8 bases removed from V and 2 bases from J, the gap between germline ends came to 15 bases. This CDR3 contains 14 residues. CDR3 bases: TGTGCCAGCCGCTCGACAGTAGCCAACTATGGCTACACCTTC. Translating gives CASRSTVANYGYTF.

The V gene is TRBV7-7, the J gene TRBJ2-5; D is unresolved. Deletions cut 5 bases from V and 3 bases from J, with 10 bases between. CDR1 is SSHAT, CDR2 FNYEAQ, per germline (reference sequence). This CDR3 contains 13 residues. For the CDR3, the DNA is TGTGCCAGCAGCGTAGTATGGGAAGAGACCCAGTACTTC. It yields the protein CASSVVWEETQYF.

This clonotype was counted between two and nine times. The chain recombines TRBV25-1 with TRBJ1-2; 7 bases line up with TRBD1. The CDR3 runs to 14 residues. The germline V gene encodes CDR1 MGHDK and CDR2 SYGVNS. After removal of 2 bases from V and 0 bases from J, the junction contained 0 bases not matched to a gene. The CDR3 DNA sequence: TGTGCCAGCAGTGAACAGGGGGCTAACTATGGCTACACCTTC. This translates into CASSEQGANYGYTF.

This chain connects TRBV2 to TRBJ1-5; TRBD1 matches at 9 bases. Germline V gene data show CDR1 as SNHLY and CDR2 as FYNNEI. After removal of 7 bases from V and 2 bases from J, the junction contained 9 bases not matched to a gene. The CDR3 is made up of 16 amino acids. CDR3 bases: TGTGCCAGCATTAAGGACAGGGGCTTCGGCAATCAGCCCCAGCATTTT. It translates to CASIKDRGFGNQPQHF.

The chain is built from TRBV29-1 and TRBJ2-1; D call uncertain. This CDR3 is 12 amino acids long. The V gene lost 2 bases and the J gene lost 9 bases, with 11 bases spanning the gap. Germline V CDR1 and CDR2: SQVTM, ANQGSEA. The CDR3 here is CSVERATTEQFF. The CDR3 coding sequence is TGCAGCGTTGAACGGGCCACCACTGAGCAGTTCTTC.

The chain recombines TRBV7-2 with TRBJ2-5, with D maybe TRBD2 (5 bases). The V and J ends lost 5 bases and 5 bases respectively, with 15 bases between them. From germline, CDR1 is SGHTA and CDR2 FQGNSA. The CDR3 has 14 amino acids. CDR3 DNA: TGTGCCAGCAGCCCAACAGCGAGGGTGGAGACCCAGTACTTC. Its protein is CASSPTARVETQYF.

This chain joins TRBV27 and TRBJ2-4, with 8 nucleotides matching TRBD1. CDR1 is MNHEY, CDR2 SMNVEV, per germline (reference sequence). V dropped 8 bases and J dropped 13; count of bases not matched to a gene: 7. The CDR3 covers 11 residues. CDR3 bases: TGTGCCAGCGGACAGGGTAGTGAGCAGTACTTC. Translated, it gives CASGQGSEQYF.

This chain connects TRBV6-6 to TRBJ1-5; TRBD1 aligns across 8 bases. The CDR3 spans 17 residues. Trimming cost V 5 bases and J 0 bases; bases outside gene matches: 9. Germline assignment: CDR1 MNHNY and CDR2 SVGAGI (reference sequence). CDR3: CASSPIDRGNSNQPQHF. CDR3 nucleotide sequence: TGTGCCAGCAGTCCTATCGACAGGGGTAATAGCAATCAGCCCCAGCATTTT.

This clonotype was recorded a few times. The chain recombines TRBV6-2 or TRBV6-3 with TRBJ2-7; D is perhaps TRBD1 (5 bases). The CDR3 is 13 amino acids. V dropped 7 bases and J dropped 1 base, with 11 bases sitting between them. Per germline, CDR1 MNHEY and CDR2 SVGEGT. CDR3 nucleotides: TGTGCCAGCATAGGGGCAGATTCCTACGAGCAGTACTTC. The encoded protein is CASIGADSYEQYF.

This clonotype turned up a few times. V usage is TRBV20-1 and J usage is TRBJ2-3; 7 bases are shared with TRBD1. This CDR3 comprises 14 residues. The trim removed 3 bases at V and 3 bases at J, leaving 6 bases unmatched. Germline CDR1 and CDR2: DFQATT and SNEGSKA (reference sequence). The CDR3 nucleotides are TGCAGTGCTAGGGTCCCACAGGGGACAGATACGCAGTATTTT. Protein: CSARVPQGTDTQYF.

CDR3 region: CASSTHTVGGLAGAQQFF. Written as DNA, the CDR3 is TGTGCCAGCAGTACCCACACCGTGGGGGGACTAGCGGGGGCCCAGCAGTTCTTC. J is TRBJ2-1 and V is TRBV28; 14 bases match TRBD2. The CDR3 loop spans 18 amino acids. The V gene's germline CDR1 is MDHEN and CDR2 SYDVKM. Trimming took 5 bases from V and 11 from J; bases not matched to a gene: 17.

In its sample, this clonotype was seen a few times. The CDR3 sequence: CASSQGRFGQGGGFEETQYF. CDR3 nucleotide sequence: TGCGCCAGCAGCCAAGGAAGATTTGGCCAGGGGGGTGGGTTCGAAGAGACCCAGTACTTC. The rearrangement joins TRBV4-1 to TRBJ2-5; the D gene is possibly TRBD1 (7 bases). The CDR3 is 20 amino acids. V lost 1 base and J 3 bases, leaving 27 bases between the germline ends. From germline, CDR1 is MGHRA and CDR2 YSYEKL.

The chain uses TRBV5-1 and TRBJ2-3; 9 bases match TRBD2. From germline, CDR1 is SGHRS and CDR2 YFSETQ. Trimming removed 7 bases from V and 2 bases from J; junction bases left unmatched: 5. The length of the CDR3 is 14 residues. In DNA form, the CDR3 reads TGCGCCAGCCAGGCTAGCGGGGTCACAGATACGCAGTATTTT. Translated: CASQASGVTDTQYF.

The rearrangement uses TRBV7-8 and TRBJ2-1, with 8 bases matching TRBD2. The germline gives CDR1 SGHVS, CDR2 FQNEAQ. CDR3 size: 17 residues. J was trimmed by 5 bases and V by 3 bases; bases with no gene match: 12. The CDR3 protein is CASSFAGGGIGDNEQFF. The CDR3, as DNA: TGTGCCAGCAGCTTTGCCGGGGGGGGAATAGGGGACAATGAGCAGTTCTTC.

The gene calls are TRBV20-1 and TRBJ2-1; 9 nucleotides agree with TRBD2. Germline CDR1 reads DFQATT; CDR2 reads SNEGSKA (reference sequence). There are 12 residues in the CDR3. The CDR3 reads CSASRGGNEQFF. The CDR3 bases are TGCAGCGCTTCGCGGGGGGGCAATGAGCAGTTCTTC.

The chain uses TRBV5-6 and TRBJ2-7; TRBD2 agrees at 14 bases. The end of the DNA is better explained by TRBJ2-5, so the J call may be wrong. Germline V gives CDR1 SGHDT, CDR2 YYEEEE. The CDR3 is 16 amino acids. This chain's CDR3 is CASSWRTSGGQETQYF. The DNA of the CDR3 is TGTGCCAGCAGCTGGAGGACTAGCGGGGGGCAAGAGACCCAGTACTTC.

CDR3 sequence reads: CASSDWAGGDSETQYF. The DNA for the CDR3 is TGTGCCAGCAGTGATTGGGCGGGGGGAGACTCGGAGACCCAGTACTTC. This chain connects TRBV6-1 to TRBJ2-5; 8 bases are a match to TRBD2. Germline lookup yields CDR1 MNHNS and CDR2 SASEGT. The CDR3 extends over 16 amino acids. The V and J ends lost 3 bases and 5 bases, in that order; junction bases with no gene match: 11.